These 4 T cell receptor beta chains originate from one sample sequenced in a study of T cell responses to AZD1222 COVID-19 vaccine. Assay: immunoSEQ multiplex PCR; the TCRdb copy retains only in-frame clones and omits some. The sample holds 95,000 to 150,000 clones; over 85% are singletons and the top ten take 3.5% to 4.5%. The specimen comprised peripheral blood, sampled on day 0 of AZD1222 vaccination. The source of these receptors is an adult in good health.

V and J are TRBV15 and TRBJ1-4; D uncertain. Germline V gives CDR1 LNHNV, CDR2 YYDKDF (reference sequence). This CDR3 region has 13 residues. Trimming shortened V by 8 bases and J by 0 bases, and 7 bases separated the two germline ends. The CDR3 sequence is CATRRATNEKLFF. For the CDR3, the DNA is TGTGCCACCCGAAGAGCAACTAATGAAAAACTGTTTTTT.

The chain employs TRBV18 and TRBJ2-3; TRBD1 matches at 9 bases. V dropped 3 bases and J dropped 1; count of bases not matched to a gene: 5. The length of the CDR3 is 16 residues. Germline CDR1 is KGHSH and CDR2 is LQKENI. CDR3 sequence: CASSPPTGGGTDTQYF. CDR3 in DNA: TGTGCCAGCTCACCCCCGACAGGGGGAGGCACAGATACGCAGTATTTT.

As DNA, the CDR3 is TGTGCCAGCAGCCTCGACAGGAGGACGTACTTC. This translates into CASSLDRRTYF. The chain combines TRBV7-8 with TRBJ2-7; D may be TRBD1 (6 bases). The length of the CDR3 is 11 residues. The germline V gene encodes CDR1 SGHVS and CDR2 FQNEAQ. With 5 bases removed from V and 12 bases from J, the gap between germline ends came to 14 bases.

The gene calls are TRBV5-1 and TRBJ2-7; 9 bases align to TRBD1. Trimming took 3 bases from V and 4 from J; bases not matched to a gene: 5. This CDR3 is 14 amino acids long. Germline V lookup: CDR1 SGHRS, CDR2 YFSETQ. The CDR3 here is CASSWDRVGYEQYF. CDR3 DNA: TGCGCCAGCAGCTGGGACAGGGTGGGTTACGAGCAGTACTTC.